This TCR beta chain was captured by sequencing in a study of beta chain features in type 1 diabetes. Study-level information: What patients shared with healthy donors was a similar profile of age, gender and cell yields.

On this clone: Antigen: not known.

Whole-study results and caveats: TCRB CDR3 length was moderately but significantly reduced in all four CD4+ subsets of Type 1 diabetes patients. Type 1 diabetes patients had VDJ junctions that carried fewer insertions and more deletions.

V shed 5 bases and J 1 base; nucleotides not matched to a gene: 7. Germline CDR1 and CDR2: SGHVS and FQNEAQ. The CDR3 has 15 amino acids. Expressed TCRB transcripts were sequenced because the entire RNA isolate underwent reverse transcription. The assay was immunoSEQ multiplex PCR, and TCRdb's table has in-frame clones only and misses some. The sample includes over 40,000 clones, 66% seen only once; the top ten take about 2%. Blood was collected once per donor into heparin, averaging around 0.11 L. Input material: Tregs from blood. The rearrangement joins TRBV7-8 to TRBJ2-5; TRBD2 agrees at 7 bases. The source of this sequence is a woman aged 18-29 years with type 1 diabetes. The CDR3, as DNA: TGTGCCAGCAGCCACGCGGGAGCGCCCCAAGAGACCCAGTACTTC. The encoded protein is CASSHAGAPQETQYF.